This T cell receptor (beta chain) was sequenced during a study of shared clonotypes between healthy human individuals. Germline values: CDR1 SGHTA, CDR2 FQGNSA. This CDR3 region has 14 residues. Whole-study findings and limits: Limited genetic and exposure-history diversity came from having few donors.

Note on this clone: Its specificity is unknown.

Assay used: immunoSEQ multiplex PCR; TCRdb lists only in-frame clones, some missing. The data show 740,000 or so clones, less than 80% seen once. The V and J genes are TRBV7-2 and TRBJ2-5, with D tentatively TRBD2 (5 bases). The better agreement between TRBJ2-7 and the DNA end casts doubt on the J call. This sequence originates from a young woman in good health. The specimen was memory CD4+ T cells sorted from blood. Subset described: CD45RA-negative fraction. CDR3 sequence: CASSVQRDSYEQYF. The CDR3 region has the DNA TGTGCCAGCAGCGTTCAACGGGATTCCTACGAGCAGTACTTC.